This TCR beta chain was observed in a study of blood T cell repertoires in COVID-19. Study at large: The United States, Italy and Spain supplied acute and convalescent COVID-19 samples. PBMCs, B-cell-depleted T cells, or T cells provided the cDNA or gDNA that made up the material.

Germline loops: CDR1 MDHEN, CDR2 SYDVKM. Unmatched junction bases numbered 11, after V lost 1 base and J lost 7 bases. The CDR3 loop spans 17 amino acids. In this sample, this clone turned up once. Profiling relied on immunoSEQ multiplex PCR, and the TCRdb table lists in-frame clones only, not all of them. The table lists some 150,000 clones, 70% to 90% of them singletons. The sample taken for sequencing was peripheral blood. The V and J genes are TRBV28 and TRBJ2-2; 8 bases line up with TRBD2. This TCR came from a man aged 35 to 55 with acute or convalescent COVID-19. CDR3 coding DNA: TGTGCCAGCAGTTTATCCCAGAGAGCGGGGGCGGTCGGGGAGCTGTTTTTT. Protein sequence: CASSLSQRAGAVGELFF.